A single sample is the source of the 2 T cell receptor beta chains below, sequenced in a study of somatic mutations in cytotoxic T cells in rheumatoid arthritis. Profiling relied on immunoSEQ multiplex PCR, and the TCRdb table lists in-frame clones only, not all of them. The table lists 25,000 to 35,000 clones, around four fifths of them singletons. What was sequenced was CD8+ T cells sorted from blood. These receptors were taken from an adult with rheumatoid arthritis.

The genes are TRBV5-4 and TRBJ2-2; 8 bases align to TRBD2. The CDR3 contains 15 residues. In germline, CDR1 is SGHNT, CDR2 YYREEE (reference sequence). V was clipped by 4 bases and J by 5 bases; unmatched bases: 7. The chain's CDR3 is CASSPLSGGTGELFF. The CDR3 coding sequence is TGTGCCAGCAGCCCACTAAGCGGGGGTACCGGGGAGCTGTTTTTT.

This rearrangement joins TRBV13 to TRBJ2-7; TRBD1 agrees at 11 bases. J lost 6 bases, V lost 4 bases, and 11 bases had no gene match. The CDR3 has 16 amino acids. Germline values: CDR1 PRHDT, CDR2 FYEKMQ (reference sequence). The CDR3 reads CASSSGTVGTGGEQYF. As DNA, the CDR3 is TGTGCCAGCAGCTCCGGAACCGTAGGGACAGGGGGCGAGCAGTACTTC.